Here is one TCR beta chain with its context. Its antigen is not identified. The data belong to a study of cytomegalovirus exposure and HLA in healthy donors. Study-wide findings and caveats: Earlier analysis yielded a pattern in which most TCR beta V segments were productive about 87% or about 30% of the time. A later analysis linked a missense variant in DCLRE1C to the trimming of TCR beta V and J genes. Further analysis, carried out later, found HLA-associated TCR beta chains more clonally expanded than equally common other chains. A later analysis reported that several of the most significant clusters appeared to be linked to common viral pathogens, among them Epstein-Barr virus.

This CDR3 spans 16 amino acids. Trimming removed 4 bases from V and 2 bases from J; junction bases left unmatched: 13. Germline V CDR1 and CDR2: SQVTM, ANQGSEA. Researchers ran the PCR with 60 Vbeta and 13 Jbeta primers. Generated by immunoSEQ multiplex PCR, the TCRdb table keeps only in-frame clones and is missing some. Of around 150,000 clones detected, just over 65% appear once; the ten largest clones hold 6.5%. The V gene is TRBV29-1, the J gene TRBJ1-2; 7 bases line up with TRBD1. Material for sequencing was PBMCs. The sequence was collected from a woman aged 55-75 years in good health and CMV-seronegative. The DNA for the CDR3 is TGCAGCGTTGCCACTCTCGGACAGGCTCCAAACTATGGCTACACCTTC. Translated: CSVATLGQAPNYGYTF.